This passage covers 23 T cell receptor beta chains from one sample sequenced in a study of blood T cells in healthy people across ages. Then a second PCR, running roughly 7 to 11 cycles, was carried out with a sample-barcoded 5' primer and a J-beta primer mix. Using its own MiXCR run on the 5' RACE reads, TCRdb lists one record per CDR3 protein. The table lists 750,000 to 1,000,000 distinct CDR3 sequences, almost 30% of them singletons, with roughly 10% in the top ten. These records were also assigned to another study, of T cells of mothers and their children.

Source material: blood. The receptor source for this set is a woman aged 40 to 50 in good health.

This clonotype was counted only a few times. The V and J genes are TRBV9 and TRBJ1-1; no clear D gene. The CDR3 has 16 amino acids. V was trimmed by 0 bases and J by 4 bases, leaving 16 bases between them. Germline CDR1 SGDLS, CDR2 YYNGEE. In DNA, the CDR3 is TGTGCCAGCAGCGTAGTAGGAGACGGGTTGGGCACTGAAGCTTTCTTT. Encoded protein: CASSVVGDGLGTEAFF.

This clonotype has a handful of counts. The rearrangement joins TRBV7-3 to TRBJ1-1, with unresolved D. The CDR3 contains 13 residues. V was shortened by 2 bases and J by 8 bases, with 12 bases between the two germline ends. Germline V CDR1 and CDR2: SGHTA, FQGTGA. CDR3 amino acids: CASSLYSRPEAFF. The CDR3 DNA sequence: TGTGCCAGCAGCTTATACAGTCGACCCGAAGCTTTCTTT.

This clonotype occurred once. V and J are TRBV2 and TRBJ2-3, with 9 bases matching TRBD1. Trimming took 9 bases from V and 1 from J; bases not matched to a gene: 8. There are 15 residues in the CDR3. In germline, CDR1 is SNHLY, CDR2 FYNNEI. The CDR3 loop reads CASSGDRVGTDTQYF. CDR3 DNA sequence: TGTGCCAGTTCAGGGGACAGGGTGGGCACAGATACGCAGTATTTT.

In the case of this clonotype: Since a much larger clone is just one base distant, this may be a read error. The V and J genes are TRBV27 and TRBJ2-1; D not resolved. The CDR3 is 13 amino acids. V was trimmed by 4 bases and J by 10 bases, leaving 14 bases between them. Per germline, CDR1 MNHEY and CDR2 SMNVEV (reference sequence). As DNA, the CDR3 is TGTGCCAGCAGTTATGAGCCCAACTACGAGCAGTTCTTC. Its translation: CASSYEPNYEQFF.

This clonotype was recorded a few times. A much larger clone sits a single nucleotide away, making a read error possible. The rearrangement uses TRBV7-9 and TRBJ1-2; the match to TRBD1 covers 7 bases. This CDR3 has 13 residues. Germline V CDR1 and CDR2: SEHNR, FQNEAQ (reference sequence). This CDR3 is CVTHQGTDYGYTF. The CDR3 coding sequence is TGTGTCACACACCAGGGGACAGATTATGGCTACACCTTC. Supplemented by reference TRBV7-9 and TRBJ1-2, the full variable domain reads DTGVSQNPRHKITKRGQNVTFRCDPISEHNRLYWYRQTLGQGPEFLTYFQNEAQLEKSRLLSDRFSAERPKGSFSTLEIQRTEQGDSAMYLCVTHQGTDYGYTFGSGTRLTVV.

The chain has TRBV5-1 and TRBJ1-4, with TRBD1 matching over 8 bases. This CDR3 has 22 amino acids. V gave up 2 bases and J gave up 0 bases; unmatched junction bases: 21. In germline, CDR1 is SGHRS, CDR2 YFSETQ. The CDR3 is CASSFSSSARRDRRTTNEKLFF. For the CDR3, the DNA is TGCGCCAGCAGCTTCTCTTCCTCAGCTCGTCGGGACAGGAGAACAACTAATGAAAAACTGTTTTTT.

V and J are TRBV3-1 and TRBJ1-5; tentatively, D is TRBD1 (5 bases). The CDR3 length is 15 residues. Trimming took 0 bases from V and 9 from J, leaving 15 bases between them. The germline gives CDR1 LGHDT, CDR2 YNNKEL (reference sequence). The CDR3 region is CASSQDLGTDGPQHF. CDR3 in DNA: TGTGCCAGCAGCCAAGATCTGGGGACCGATGGGCCCCAGCATTTT.

The chain combines TRBV18 with TRBJ2-4; D gene unclear. The J call may be in error: the DNA end matches TRBJ2-7 better. The CDR3 loop spans 15 amino acids. Germline CDR1 reads KGHSH; CDR2 reads LQKENI. Here the CDR3 DNA reads TGTGCCAGCTCACCAGAGGACCTCCGTTCATACGAGCAGTACTTC. It yields the protein CASSPEDLRSYEQYF.

This clonotype was observed a single time. An end of the junction differs from the germline gene, which may be a read error. The chain recombines TRBV10-3 with TRBJ2-7; 7 bases are a match to TRBD1. The CDR3 sequence is 14 residues long. Germline values: CDR1 ENHRY, CDR2 SYGVKD. CDR3 nucleotide sequence: TGTGCCGTCAGTCCGGACAGGTCGAGGAGCGAGCAGTACTTC. It codes for CAVSPDRSRSEQYF.

Many counts were recorded for this clonotype. V is TRBV28 and J is TRBJ2-7; 7 positions agree with TRBD1. Germline values: CDR1 MDHEN, CDR2 SYDVKM. The CDR3 sequence is 16 residues long. Unmatched junction bases numbered 8, after V lost 0 bases and J lost 3 bases. The CDR3 protein is CASSLWGVQGVYEQYF. In nucleotides, the CDR3 is TGTGCCAGCAGTTTATGGGGGGTGCAGGGGGTCTACGAGCAGTACTTC. Full variable domain (missing parts from reference TRBV28 and TRBJ2-7): DVKVTQSSRYLVKRTGEKVFLECVQDMDHENMFWYRQDPGLGLRLIYFSYDVKMKEKGDIPEGYSVSREKKERFSLILESASTNQTSMYLCASSLWGVQGVYEQYFGPGTRLTVT.

Concerning this clonotype itself: Sequence at one end of the junction differs from germline and may be a read error. The chain combines TRBV7-3 with TRBJ2-3, with 8 bases lining up with TRBD2. The CDR3 contains 16 residues. Germline CDR1 and CDR2: SGHTA and FQGTGA. The DNA for the CDR3 is TGTGCCAGCAGCCTAACCGGACTAGCCACCACAGATACGCAGTATTTT. Translated: CASSLTGLATTDTQYF.

This clonotype was detected many times. Written as DNA, the CDR3 is TGTGCCAGCAGCGTAGCAGGGGACAGGACGTACGAGCAGTACTTC. Translating it yields CASSVAGDRTYEQYF. V and J are TRBV9 and TRBJ2-7; TRBD1 matches 8 bases. The V gene's germline CDR1 is SGDLS and CDR2 YYNGEE. Trimming at V came to 0 bases and at J to 4 bases, leaving 6 bases not matched to a gene. The CDR3 runs 15 residues.

This clonotype was observed a few times. J is TRBJ2-2 and V is TRBV12-3 or TRBV12-4; 9 bases are a match to TRBD1. V trimming: 5 bases; J trimming: 7 bases; junction bases outside the gene matches: 2. This CDR3 has 13 residues. CDR3 sequence: CASSRQGVGELFF. As DNA, the CDR3 is TGTGCCAGCAGTAGACAGGGGGTCGGGGAGCTGTTTTTT.

The chain employs TRBV11-2 and TRBJ2-1, with a tentative D call TRBD2 (5 bases). With 5 bases removed from V and 1 base from J, the gap between germline ends came to 15 bases. The CDR3 covers 16 residues. CDR1 is SGHAT and CDR2 is FQNNGV in the germline V gene. The CDR3, as DNA: TGTGCCAGCAGCCCGGGATACAGAGGGTCCTACAATGAGCAGTTCTTC. This sequence encodes CASSPGYRGSYNEQFF.

As regards this clonotype: At one end the junction does not follow the germline gene, possibly because of a read error. This chain connects TRBV4-2 to TRBJ2-1, with D possibly matching TRBD2 (6 bases). The CDR3 length is 16 residues. Per germline, CDR1 LGHNA and CDR2 YNFKEQ. The CDR3 is CAGSQDGTGAYNEQFF. Written as DNA, the CDR3 is TGTGCCGGCAGCCAAGATGGTACGGGGGCCTACAATGAGCAGTTCTTC.

This clonotype was detected only a few times. The chain is built from TRBV5-1 and TRBJ2-1; 7 bases are shared with TRBD2. Germline trimming cut 0 bases from V and 4 bases from J; bases unmatched to any gene: 4. The CDR3 runs 15 residues. Germline V gene data show CDR1 as SGHRS and CDR2 as YFSETQ. The CDR3 DNA reads as TGCGCCAGCAGCTTGGCGGTGGGACTATACAATGAGCAGTTCTTC. It specifies CASSLAVGLYNEQFF.

This clonotype appeared a few times. The rearrangement links TRBV20-1 to TRBJ2-5, with 8 nucleotides matching TRBD2. The CDR3 runs 15 residues. V lost 3 bases to trimming and J lost 1 base; unmatched junction nucleotides: 7. Germline V gives CDR1 DFQATT, CDR2 SNEGSKA (reference sequence). This chain's CDR3 is CSARSGGGLQETQYF. The CDR3, as DNA: TGCAGTGCTAGGTCTGGCGGGGGGCTCCAAGAGACCCAGTACTTC.

This clonotype was counted at least ten times. The chain recombines TRBV28 with TRBJ2-6; possible D gene TRBD1, 6 bases. The CDR3 totals 14 residues. Per the germline V gene, CDR1 is MDHEN and CDR2 is SYDVKM. V dropped 7 bases and J dropped 2 bases, with 9 bases sitting between them. The DNA of the CDR3 is TGTGCCAGCATCAGGGGAGCTGGGGCCAACGTCCTGACTTTC. It codes for CASIRGAGANVLTF.

The rearrangement links TRBV10-3 to TRBJ2-3, with a weak D call TRBD2 (6 bases). CDR3 length: 17 residues. From germline, CDR1 is ENHRY and CDR2 SYGVKD. The V end lost 3 bases, the J end lost 3 bases, and 19 bases lay between the germline ends. In DNA, the CDR3 is TGTGCCATCAGTGAAGGTTGGAGGGAACGGGGGACAGATACGCAGTATTTT. Translated: CAISEGWRERGTDTQYF.

This clonotype was picked up many times. V gene TRBV6-5 combines with J gene TRBJ2-1; 7 bases align to TRBD1. The CDR3 is 14 amino acids. Germline assignment: CDR1 MNHEY and CDR2 SVGAGI. V lost 4 bases and J lost 12; bases outside the gene matches: 12. The DNA for the CDR3 is TGTGCCAGCAGTTCGGACATACGACAGGGAAGGCAGTTCTTC. It codes for CASSSDIRQGRQFF.

Turning to this clonotype: This could be a read error, since a much larger clone is one nucleotide away. V is TRBV12-3 or TRBV12-4 and J is TRBJ2-1, with D possibly being TRBD2 (6 bases). The V end lost 5 bases, the J end lost 2 bases, and 13 bases lay between the germline ends. The CDR3 spans 15 residues. CDR3 sequence reads: CASSRLAAPYNEQFF. The CDR3 DNA sequence: TGTGCCAGCAGTCGATTAGCGGCCCCCTACAATGAGCAGTTCTTC.

Worth noting for this clonotype: A clone one base away is much larger, so this may be a read error. The CDR3 DNA reads TGCGCCAGCAGCCAAGATTGGGGAAGCTCCTACGAGCAGTACTTC. This sequence encodes CASSQDWGSSYEQYF. The chain is built from TRBV4-3 and TRBJ2-7; D is uncertain. The CDR3 covers 15 residues. Trimming took off 0 bases at V and 0 bases at J, with 9 bases between the two ends. Germline CDR1 LGHNA, CDR2 YSLEER.

The V and J genes are TRBV7-9 and TRBJ2-7; D gene unclear. This CDR3 spans 15 amino acids. Germline V gene data show CDR1 as SEHNR and CDR2 as FQNEAQ (reference sequence). Trimming took off 8 bases at V and 7 bases at J, with 24 bases between the two ends. The CDR3 sequence is CASSYQDAVRSEQYF. The CDR3 coding sequence is TGTGCCAGCTCGTATCAGGACGCCGTTCGTTCTGAGCAGTACTTC. Full variable domain (rest looked up from reference TRBV7-9 and TRBJ2-7): DTGVSQNPRHKITKRGQNVTFRCDPISEHNRLYWYRQTLGQGPEFLTYFQNEAQLEKSRLLSDRFSAERPKGSFSTLEIQRTEQGDSAMYLCASSYQDAVRSEQYFGPGTRLTVT.